The 32 T cell receptor beta chains reported below all come from one sample, sequenced in a study of blood T cell repertoires in COVID-19 (TCRdb year 2020). Libraries were made using the immunoSEQ multiplex PCR assay. TCRdb holds this immuneACCESS table with in-frame rearrangements only. Some clones are missing; in checked studies, unresolved V genes explain under half, and the rest has no known cause. The sample table lists around 130,000 clones, roughly 80% of them with a count of one. The ten largest clones add up to 2.4% of the sample. The sample was PBMCs or T cells enriched from blood (not recorded which). The receptors here all came from a man aged 35 to 55 with acute COVID-19.

This chain connects TRBV12-3 or TRBV12-4 to TRBJ1-1; D possibly corresponds to TRBD1 (5 bases). Trimming left V 6 bases short and J 7 bases short, with 15 bases between. This CDR3 is 13 amino acids long. The CDR3: CASRGTGGGEAFF. As DNA, the CDR3 is TGTGCCAGCAGGGGGACGGGGGGTGGTGAAGCTTTCTTT.

The gene calls are TRBV14 and TRBJ2-2; D may be TRBD2 (6 bases). V lost 3 bases and J lost 3, with 11 bases in between. The CDR3 consists of 15 residues. Germline loops: CDR1 SGHDN, CDR2 FVKESK. CDR3 region: CASSQNGGDTGELFF. Written as DNA, the CDR3 is TGTGCCAGCAGCCAGAATGGAGGGGACACCGGGGAGCTGTTTTTT.

The chain couples TRBV18 to TRBJ1-1; 7 bases are shared with TRBD1. Germline-derived CDR1 and CDR2 are KGHSH and LQKENI. V lost 7 bases and J lost 8; bases outside the gene matches: 7. This CDR3 contains 12 residues. The CDR3 DNA reads TGTGCCAGCTTAACAGGGGAGACCGAAGCTTTCTTT. This sequence encodes CASLTGETEAFF. Full variable domain (remainder filled in from reference TRBV18 and TRBJ1-1): NAGVMQNPRHLVRRRGQEARLRCSPMKGHSHVYWYRQLPEEGLKFMVYLQKENIIDESGMPKERFSAEFPKEGPSILRIQQVVRGDSAAYFCASLTGETEAFFGQGTRLTVV.

Details on this clone: Compared with germline, one end of the junction differs, possibly owing to a read error. The chain uses TRBV7-7 and TRBJ2-3; the match to TRBD2 covers 11 bases. Germline CDR1 reads SSHAT; CDR2 reads FNYEAQ (reference sequence). The CDR3 is made up of 15 amino acids. The CDR3 region is CASSLAGGQGDTQYF. CDR3 coding DNA: TGTGCTAGCAGCTTAGCGGGAGGGCAGGGAGATACGCAGTATTTT.

The chain recombines TRBV7-3 with TRBJ2-2; 13 nucleotides line up with TRBD2. CDR1 SGHTA and CDR2 FQGTGA come from the germline V gene. This CDR3 has 18 residues. V trimming: 5 bases; J trimming: 6 bases; junction bases outside the gene matches: 12. In DNA form, the CDR3 reads TGTGCCAGCAGCCCGAGACTAGCGGGGGGAACCTCACCCGGGGAGCTGTTTTTT. Protein product: CASSPRLAGGTSPGELFF.

The chain employs TRBV27 and TRBJ1-2, with D tentatively TRBD1 (5 bases). CDR1 and CDR2 (germline): MNHEY, SMNVEV (reference sequence). Trimming removed 0 bases at V and 5 bases at J, with 13 bases between. CDR3 length equals 15 residues. The CDR3, as DNA: TGTGCCAGCAGTTTATCCGTGACAGACAAGTATGGCTACACCTTC. Translating it yields CASSLSVTDKYGYTF.

This sequence joins TRBV7-2 and TRBJ2-7; perhaps TRBD2 as D (6 bases). CDR1 SGHTA and CDR2 FQGNSA come from the germline V gene. The CDR3 extends over 14 amino acids. V was pared by 5 bases and J by 4 bases, with 15 bases between. The CDR3 spells CASSPRSRGYEQYF. CDR3 sequence (DNA): TGTGCCAGCAGCCCCCGTTCCCGGGGGTACGAGCAGTACTTC.

The V and J genes are TRBV5-1 and TRBJ2-2; 9 bases match TRBD2. Losses at the gene ends were 3 bases for V and 7 bases for J; bases not matched to a gene: 13. CDR3 length equals 17 residues. In germline, CDR1 is SGHRS, CDR2 YFSETQ. The CDR3 is CASSSRLAGGPSGELFF. CDR3 bases: TGCGCCAGCAGCTCCCGACTGGCGGGGGGGCCGAGCGGGGAGCTGTTTTTT. The full variable domain, with the rest looked up from reference TRBV5-1 and TRBJ2-2, is KAGVTQTPRYLIKTRGQQVTLSCSPISGHRSVSWYQQTPGQGLQFLFEYFSETQRNKGNFPGRFSGRQFSNSRSEMNVSTLELGDSALYLCASSSRLAGGPSGELFFGEGSRLTVL.

V and J are TRBV27 and TRBJ2-7; D might be TRBD1 (6 bases). This CDR3 is 12 amino acids long. CDR1 is MNHEY and CDR2 is SMNVEV in the germline V gene (reference sequence). V was clipped by 6 bases and J by 9 bases, with 15 bases between them. This CDR3 is CASSPGTRRQYF. Here the CDR3 DNA reads TGTGCCAGCAGCCCTGGGACAAGAAGGCAGTACTTC.

Remarks on this clone: An end of the junction does not agree with germline; a read error may underlie this. J is TRBJ2-3 and V is TRBV7-7; perhaps TRBD1 as D (6 bases). Germline CDR1 and CDR2: SSHAT and FNYEAQ (reference sequence). This CDR3 is 13 amino acids long. The CDR3 region is CASSPQGPDTQYF. CDR3 sequence (DNA): TGTGCTAGCAGCCCACAGGGCCCAGATACGCAGTATTTT. Variable domain in full (rest from reference TRBV7-7 and TRBJ2-3): GAGVSQSPRYKVTKRGQDVTLRCDPISSHATLYWYQQALGQGPEFLTYFNYEAQPDKSGLPSDRFSAERPEGSISTLTIQRTEQRDSAMYRCASSPQGPDTQYFGPGTRLTVL.

This rearrangement joins TRBV14 to TRBJ2-2; 7 bases map to TRBD1. V lost 2 bases to trimming and J lost 0 bases; unmatched junction nucleotides: 6. Looked up from germline, CDR1 is SGHDN and CDR2 is FVKESK. This CDR3 comprises 17 residues. The CDR3 DNA is TGTGCCAGCAGCCAACTCAGAGGGACAGCGAACACCGGGGAGCTGTTTTTT. Its protein is CASSQLRGTANTGELFF.

The genes are TRBV24-1 and TRBJ2-2; D unresolved. From germline, CDR1 is KGHDR and CDR2 SFDVKD. This CDR3 contains 17 residues. V gave up 3 bases and J gave up 1 base, with 14 bases separating them. This CDR3 is CATSDQLTPGNTGELFF. The CDR3 DNA is TGTGCCACCAGTGATCAGCTAACCCCAGGGAACACCGGGGAGCTGTTTTTT.

This clone appeared a single time. The chain employs TRBV27 and TRBJ2-7; the match to TRBD2 covers 7 bases. In germline, CDR1 is MNHEY, CDR2 SMNVEV (reference sequence). V lost 5 bases, J lost 2 bases, and 9 bases stayed unmatched. This CDR3 has 15 residues. The CDR3 DNA sequence: TGTGCCAGCAGTCGGGGAGGGGCCATCGCCTACGAGCAGTACTTC. Amino acid sequence: CASSRGGAIAYEQYF.

The rearrangement joins TRBV18 to TRBJ2-5, with D tentatively TRBD1 (6 bases). CDR3 size: 14 residues. The V gene's germline CDR1 is KGHSH and CDR2 LQKENI. V was shortened by 4 bases and J by 3 bases, with 12 bases between the two germline ends. This chain's CDR3 is CASSQIRGEETQYF. DNA of the CDR3: TGTGCCAGCTCACAGATCAGGGGCGAAGAGACCCAGTACTTC.

This clone was counted once. V is TRBV28 and J is TRBJ1-5, with 10 bases that match TRBD1. From germline, CDR1 is MDHEN and CDR2 SYDVKM. CDR3 length: 16 amino acids. With V trimmed by 7 bases and J by 5 bases, 11 bases remained unmatched. CDR3 protein: CASIMGGQGFDQPQHF. The CDR3 nucleotides read TGTGCCAGCATCATGGGGGGACAGGGGTTCGATCAGCCCCAGCATTTT.

The chain uses TRBV5-4 and TRBJ2-3, with 10 positions matching TRBD2. Germline V gives CDR1 SGHNT, CDR2 YYREEE (reference sequence). Trimming took 4 bases from V and 5 from J; bases not matched to a gene: 10. This CDR3 is built from 16 residues. The CDR3 DNA reads TGTGCCAGCAGCCGGAGCGGGGGGGGTCAGATAGATACGCAGTATTTT. Translating gives CASSRSGGGQIDTQYF.

This chain joins TRBV7-2 and TRBJ1-2; D is undetermined. V lost 1 base to trimming and J lost 7 bases, with 13 bases between them. This CDR3 comprises 14 residues. The germline V gene encodes CDR1 SGHTA and CDR2 FQGNSA. The CDR3 protein is CASSLVAGSGGYTF. In DNA, the CDR3 is TGTGCCAGCAGCTTAGTAGCGGGAAGCGGTGGCTACACCTTC.

The J gene is TRBJ1-2, the V gene TRBV5-6; TRBD1 matches at 7 bases. The J segment lost 8 bases and the V segment lost 5 bases, leaving 12 bases of the junction unmatched. The CDR3 spans 14 residues. In germline, CDR1 is SGHDT, CDR2 YYEEEE. This chain's CDR3 is CASRGVGGAQGYTF. CDR3 nucleotides: TGTGCCAGCAGAGGAGTAGGGGGCGCGCAGGGCTACACCTTC.

The table lists this clone with a count of one. The chain couples TRBV6-5 to TRBJ1-3, with 7 bases that match TRBD1. Looked up from germline, CDR1 is MNHEY and CDR2 is SVGAGI. The CDR3 length is 14 residues. Losses at the gene ends were 4 bases for V and 3 bases for J; bases not matched to a gene: 3. This CDR3 is CASSFDRDGNTIYF. The CDR3 region has the DNA TGTGCCAGCAGTTTTGACAGGGATGGAAACACCATATATTTT.

The chain combines TRBV13 with TRBJ2-1; TRBD1 agrees at 7 bases. Germline V gene data show CDR1 as PRHDT and CDR2 as FYEKMQ (reference sequence). The V gene end was trimmed by 4 bases and the J gene end by 10 bases; junction bases not matched to a gene: 4. The CDR3 loop spans 12 amino acids. The CDR3 sequence: CASSSRGFEQFF. Written as DNA, the CDR3 is TGTGCCAGCAGCTCCAGGGGGTTCGAGCAGTTCTTC.

This chain's CDR3 is CASSPWNGQETQYF. CDR3 sequence (DNA): TGTGCCAGCTCACCATGGAACGGGCAAGAGACCCAGTACTTC. The rearrangement links TRBV18 to TRBJ2-5; no clear D gene. CDR3 length equals 14 residues. Deletions cut 2 bases from V and 2 bases from J, with 9 bases between. Germline V gene lookup returns CDR1 KGHSH and CDR2 LQKENI.

In nucleotides, the CDR3 is TGTGCCAGCAGCCAAGCGCACAGGGAAACGTACGAGCAGTACTTC. Translating it yields CASSQAHRETYEQYF. This sequence joins TRBV3-1 (or the pseudogene TRBV3-2) and TRBJ2-7, with D possibly being TRBD1 (6 bases). V was pared by 1 base and J by 4 bases, with 14 bases between. The CDR3 has 15 amino acids. Germline V CDR1 and CDR2: LGHDT, YNNKEL (reference sequence).

This chain joins TRBV9 and TRBJ2-5; no clear D gene. CDR1 is SGDLS, CDR2 YYNGEE, per germline. V was clipped by 0 bases and J by 5 bases, with 11 bases between them. CDR3 length equals 14 residues. The DNA for the CDR3 is TGTGCCAGCAGCGTAGGGTCTGTGGAGGAGACCCAGTACTTC. Protein sequence: CASSVGSVEETQYF.

This clone was observed once. The rearrangement links TRBV5-1 to TRBJ2-3; 8 bases line up with TRBD1. J lost 0 bases, V lost 4 bases, and 7 bases had no gene match. Germline CDR1 reads SGHRS; CDR2 reads YFSETQ. The CDR3 spans 16 residues. The CDR3 DNA reads TGCGCCAGCAGCGCTGGACAGGGCCCCAGCACAGATACGCAGTATTTT. Translation gives CASSAGQGPSTDTQYF.

The gene calls are TRBV11-2 and TRBJ1-2; 10 positions match TRBD1. The length of the CDR3 is 15 residues. V trimming: 3 bases; J trimming: 4 bases; junction bases outside the gene matches: 5. CDR1 SGHAT and CDR2 FQNNGV come from the germline V gene. Here the CDR3 reads CASSFPTGGGYGYTF. The CDR3 DNA follows: TGTGCCAGCAGCTTCCCGACAGGGGGCGGCTATGGCTACACCTTC.

The chain uses TRBV29-1 and TRBJ2-1, with TRBD1 matching 9 bases. Trimming cost V 0 bases and J 5 bases; bases outside gene matches: 5. This CDR3 has 15 residues. Germline V gives CDR1 SQVTM, CDR2 ANQGSEA. CDR3 in amino acids: CSVEDWGTGNNEQFF. As DNA, the CDR3 is TGCAGCGTTGAAGATTGGGGGACAGGGAACAATGAGCAGTTCTTC.

V usage is TRBV28 and J usage is TRBJ1-2; D is perhaps TRBD1 (6 bases). CDR3 length: 14 amino acids. The ends were cut back, 11 bases at V and 3 bases at J, with 19 bases in the middle. Germline CDR1 is MDHEN and CDR2 is SYDVKM. The CDR3 DNA is TGTGCCGTCAGGGCAGGGGACGCATACTATGGCTACACCTTC. Protein sequence: CAVRAGDAYYGYTF.

The CDR3 nucleotides read TGCAGTGCTAGTAATGCAGCGGGAGCGTCCTACGAGCAGTACTTC. Translating it yields CSASNAAGASYEQYF. The V gene is TRBV20-1, the J gene TRBJ2-7; 8 bases align to TRBD2. Germline-derived CDR1 and CDR2 are DFQATT and SNEGSKA (reference sequence). The J segment lost 1 base and the V segment lost 3 bases, leaving 8 bases of the junction unmatched. This CDR3 has 15 amino acids.

The sample holds a few counts of this clone. Within the sample, other DNA sequences also encode this same CDR3. The chain joins TRBV7-3 to TRBJ2-5; D might be TRBD2 (7 bases). The CDR3 is 13 amino acids. Germline lookup yields CDR1 SGHTA and CDR2 FQGTGA. V was cut by 5 bases and J by 7 bases, with 14 bases left in between. The DNA of the CDR3 is TGTGCCAGCAGCGTCGGGGGGCGGGGGACCCAGTACTTC. Its protein is CASSVGGRGTQYF.

This sequence joins TRBV27 and TRBJ1-1, with D hard to call. The germline V gene encodes CDR1 MNHEY and CDR2 SMNVEV (reference sequence). CDR3 length: 13 amino acids. V was pared by 5 bases and J by 1 base, with 8 bases between. Written as DNA, the CDR3 is TGTGCCAGCAGTCTTCGACAGAACACTGAAGCTTTCTTT. Translated, it gives CASSLRQNTEAFF.

The J gene is TRBJ1-4, the V gene TRBV5-1, with a weak D call TRBD1 (6 bases). This CDR3 is 16 amino acids long. The V end was cut by 0 bases, the J end by 0 bases, with 9 bases between. Germline V lookup: CDR1 SGHRS, CDR2 YFSETQ. The CDR3 nucleotides are TGCGCCAGCAGCTTGGCGGGGGGCGCAACTAATGAAAAACTGTTTTTT. It is translated as CASSLAGGATNEKLFF.

The J gene is TRBJ2-3, the V gene TRBV28; 10 bases are a match to TRBD2. The CDR3 loop spans 13 amino acids. Looked up from germline, CDR1 is MDHEN and CDR2 is SYDVKM. The ends lost 8 bases at V and 3 bases at J; junction bases unmatched: 2. CDR3 DNA: TGTGCCAGCGTAGCGGGAGGTACAGATACGCAGTATTTT. This translates into CASVAGGTDTQYF.